The subject of this entry is one TCR beta chain. Germline values: CDR1 SGHTA, CDR2 FQGTGA. J lost 7 bases, V lost 4 bases, and 14 bases had no gene match. This CDR3 has 17 residues. This sample was taken from a study of chronic HIV infection and antiretroviral therapy. One entry per CDR3 protein results from TCRdb running MiXCR on the 5' RACE reads. Of 39,000 or so distinct CDR3 sequences in the sample, around 8.7% were seen once. Input material: peripheral blood. The sequence was obtained from an adult who had HIV and had not received antiretroviral therapy, or was an uninfected healthy control (not recorded which). The rearrangement links TRBV7-3 to TRBJ2-2; 8 bases align to TRBD2. Written as DNA, the CDR3 is TGTGCCAGCAGCTCAATCCCCCTTCGGGAGGGAAACGGGGAGCTGTTTTTT. The encoded protein is CASSSIPLREGNGELFF. Based on the CDR3 plus reference TRBV7-3 and TRBJ2-2, the full variable domain is GAGVSQTPSNKVTEKGKYVELRCDPISGHTALYWYRQSLGQGPEFLIYFQGTGAADDSGLPNDRFFAVRPEGSVSTLKIQRTERGDSAVYLCASSSIPLREGNGELFFGEGSRLTVL.